This entry lists 16 T cell receptor beta chains sequenced from one sample in a study of T-cell memory formation after mild COVID-19. TCRdb reanalysed the 5' RACE reads using MiXCR and keeps one entry per CDR3 protein. The data contain 40,000 to 55,000 distinct CDR3 sequences, around 12% of them seen just once; the ten biggest clones take up almost 25%. Sequenced material: PBMCs or a T cell subset sorted from them (not recorded which). The receptors were gathered from a man aged 18-30 years who had mild COVID-19 (a few samples of this study predate the infection). Cell type and time point are not known.

The rearrangement uses TRBV4-3 and TRBJ2-6; D gene unclear. The V and J ends lost 4 bases and 0 bases respectively, with 4 bases between them. The CDR3 sequence is 14 residues long. CDR1 is LGHNA, CDR2 YSLEER, per germline. In nucleotides, the CDR3 is TGCGCCAGCAGCCGGAGCTCTGGGGCCAACGTCCTGACTTTC. This translates into CASSRSSGANVLTF.

This clonotype has more than one count but fewer than ten. This chain connects TRBV20-1 to TRBJ1-1; no definite D call. V was clipped by 1 base and J by 1 base, with 10 bases between them. Germline CDR1 reads DFQATT; CDR2 reads SNEGSKA (reference sequence). CDR3 length: 14 amino acids. In DNA, the CDR3 is TGCAGTGCTAGAGGGAGGGTGGGGAACACTGAAGCTTTCTTT. The encoded protein is CSARGRVGNTEAFF.

This clonotype came up a few times. The gene calls are TRBV5-4 and TRBJ1-2; no firm D call. The germline V and J ends were trimmed by 4 bases and 3 bases, with 22 bases remaining between them. Germline V gene lookup returns CDR1 SGHNT and CDR2 YYREEE (reference sequence). The CDR3 length is 17 residues. The CDR3 protein is CASSPPPSPTWDYGYTF. Here the CDR3 DNA reads TGTGCCAGCAGCCCTCCCCCGTCCCCGACCTGGGACTATGGCTACACCTTC.

This clonotype was seen a few times. This rearrangement joins TRBV7-2 to TRBJ2-3; D unclear. Trimming took 8 bases from V and 0 from J, leaving 15 bases between them. The CDR3 is 15 residues long. Per germline, CDR1 SGHTA and CDR2 FQGNSA. The CDR3 nucleotides are TGTGCCAGCCTGCGAAGGGTTCTTAGCACAGATACGCAGTATTTT. Translated, it gives CASLRRVLSTDTQYF.

This clonotype came up a few times. The rearrangement joins TRBV12-3 or TRBV12-4 to TRBJ2-5; no reliable D call. The CDR3 contains 13 residues. Trimming took off 3 bases at V and 3 bases at J, with 8 bases between the two ends. CDR3 DNA: TGTGCCAGCAGTTTTCTAGGCGAAGAGACCCAGTACTTC. Translation: CASSFLGEETQYF.

This clonotype was counted between two and nine times. The chain couples TRBV7-9 to TRBJ1-2; 8 nucleotides line up with TRBD1. This CDR3 spans 15 amino acids. CDR1 is SEHNR and CDR2 is FQNEAQ in the germline V gene (reference sequence). With V trimmed by 1 base and J by 4 bases, 5 bases remained unmatched. The CDR3, as DNA: TGTGCCAGCAGCTTAGGCCCGACAGGGGTCTATGGCTACACCTTC. Amino acid sequence: CASSLGPTGVYGYTF.

This clonotype occurred a few times. V gene TRBV11-3 combines with J gene TRBJ2-5; D is unresolved. The CDR3 is 15 amino acids. The V end lost 9 bases, the J end lost 2 bases, and 19 bases lay between the germline ends. Germline CDR1 and CDR2: SGHNT and YENEEA. The CDR3: CARPLGSNAQETQYF. DNA of the CDR3: TGTGCCAGGCCTTTAGGCAGCAATGCACAAGAGACCCAGTACTTC.

This clonotype was recorded at least ten times. This sequence joins TRBV4-1 and TRBJ2-7, with 8 bases lining up with TRBD1. CDR1 is MGHRA, CDR2 YSYEKL, per germline. J lost 3 bases, V lost 1 base, and 11 bases had no gene match. The CDR3 sequence is 17 residues long. The CDR3 loop is CASSQGGGGTGRYEQYF. CDR3 sequence (DNA): TGCGCCAGCAGCCAAGGAGGAGGTGGGACAGGCCGCTACGAGCAGTACTTC.

This clonotype was recorded many times. The chain carries TRBV20-1 and TRBJ1-5, with 7 nucleotides matching TRBD1. Germline-derived CDR1 and CDR2 are DFQATT and SNEGSKA (reference sequence). V trimming: 4 bases; J trimming: 6 bases; junction bases outside the gene matches: 6. The CDR3 sequence is 13 residues long. The CDR3 protein is CSANTGVGQPQHF. In nucleotides, the CDR3 is TGCAGTGCTAATACAGGGGTGGGTCAGCCCCAGCATTTT.

This clonotype has a count of ten or more. J is TRBJ2-7 and V is TRBV5-1; D not resolved. This CDR3 comprises 14 residues. V lost 0 bases and J 0 bases, leaving 7 bases between the germline ends. From germline, CDR1 is SGHRS and CDR2 YFSETQ. The CDR3 loop is CASSLDPSSYEQYV. In DNA form, the CDR3 reads TGCGCCAGCAGCTTGGATCCGAGCTCCTACGAGCAGTACGTC.

Relative to its sample, this clonotype is medium-sized. The rearrangement uses TRBV2 and TRBJ2-2, with D perhaps TRBD1 (7 bases). V was clipped by 8 bases and J by 3 bases, with 22 bases between them. The CDR3 has 17 residues. From germline, CDR1 is SNHLY and CDR2 FYNNEI. The CDR3 region is CASLSMGQGGYTGELFF. CDR3 bases: TGTGCCAGCCTATCAATGGGGCAGGGGGGATACACCGGGGAGCTGTTTTTT.

The chain links TRBV30 to TRBJ1-1; 7 nucleotides align to TRBD1. The germline gives CDR1 GTSNPN, CDR2 SVGIG (reference sequence). This CDR3 comprises 14 residues. Germline trimming cut 4 bases from V and 5 bases from J; bases unmatched to any gene: 10. The CDR3 region has the DNA TGTGCCTGGACCGACGGGACAGCCAAGACTGAAGCTTTCTTT. It translates to CAWTDGTAKTEAFF.

This clonotype showed up many times. The chain employs TRBV7-3 and TRBJ1-1, with D unresolved. The germline V and J ends were trimmed by 2 bases and 3 bases, with 7 bases remaining between them. Germline V CDR1 and CDR2: SGHTA, FQGTGA. The CDR3 has 13 amino acids. This CDR3 is CASSLYSHTEAFF. The CDR3 coding sequence is TGTGCCAGCAGCTTATACAGCCACACTGAAGCTTTCTTT.

The genes are TRBV9 and TRBJ2-3; D gene ambiguous. The V gene's germline CDR1 is SGDLS and CDR2 YYNGEE. The V end was cut by 0 bases, the J end by 1 base, with 9 bases between. The CDR3 covers 15 residues. For the CDR3, the DNA is TGTGCCAGCAGCGTAGGACTCCTCCGCACAGATACGCAGTATTTT. This sequence encodes CASSVGLLRTDTQYF.

The V gene is TRBV5-8, the J gene TRBJ1-4, with TRBD1 matching 12 bases. The V and J ends lost 4 bases and 6 bases, in that order; junction bases with no gene match: 4. The germline V gene encodes CDR1 SGHTS and CDR2 YDEGEE. The CDR3 sequence is 15 residues long. CDR3 sequence: CASSPGQGAYEKLFF. The DNA for the CDR3 is TGTGCCAGCAGCCCGGGACAGGGGGCGTATGAAAAACTGTTTTTT.

This clonotype came up a few times. In DNA form, the CDR3 reads TGTGCCAGCAGCTCCATCCAGGGGGCGTATGGCTACACCTTC. It specifies CASSSIQGAYGYTF. The gene calls are TRBV11-2 and TRBJ1-2; 8 bases match TRBD1. The germline gives CDR1 SGHAT, CDR2 FQNNGV. V gave up 4 bases and J gave up 5 bases; unmatched junction bases: 6. This CDR3 spans 14 amino acids. The complete variable domain, with remaining parts taken from reference TRBV11-2 and TRBJ1-2, reads EAGVAQSPRYKIIEKRQSVAFWCNPISGHATLYWYQQILGQGPKLLIQFQNNGVVDDSQLPKDRFSAERLKGVDSTLKIQPAKLEDSAVYLCASSSIQGAYGYTFGSGTRLTVV.